This is a list of T cell receptor beta chains from one sample in a study of T cells in Graves' hyperthyroidism and ophthalmopathy. One entry per CDR3 protein results from TCRdb running MiXCR on the multiplex PCR reads. This table holds hundreds of thousands of distinct CDR3 sequences, around a third found once. The sample was blood. The receptors stem from a woman in her thirties or forties with Graves' hyperthyroidism. CDR3s include the opening cysteine and the closing phenylalanine or tryptophan.

V	J	CDR3
TRBV6-6	TRBJ1-5	CASSYVISRNQLQHF
TRBV7-9	TRBJ1-5	CASSLEEAGPQHF
TRBV6-1	TRBJ1-5	CAVPRGGNQPQHF
TRBV10-3	TRBJ1-2	CAISRRGQNYGYTF
TRBV15	TRBJ2-7	CATSRDWRVQAFYEQYF
TRBV4-3	TRBJ1-2	CASSPDQTPYGYTF
TRBV6-5	TRBJ1-2	CASSYSSDRGHKTGYTF
TRBV29-1	TRBJ1-1	CSVEDGTGGWTEAFF
TRBV10-3	TRBJ1-5	CAIKAGGANQPQHF
TRBV29-1	TRBJ1-2	CSVEATGDIYGYTF
TRBV5-8	TRBJ1-5	CASSLDGDRNQPQHF
TRBV9	TRBJ2-5	CASSVEGRYQETQYF
TRBV12-3/TRBV12-4	TRBJ1-4	CASSFARGTPSANEKLFF
TRBV27	TRBJ1-6	CASSFRTPEPLHF
TRBV19	TRBJ1-2	CASSIESRSYYGYTF
TRBV4-3	TRBJ2-7	CASSQDIGYEQYF
TRBV6-1	TRBJ1-6	CASRSEGFRNSPLHF
TRBV24-1	TRBJ1-5	CATSARVNQPQHF
TRBV10-3	TRBJ1-2	CATLTTDSISGYTF
TRBV10-2	TRBJ1-1	CASSQGRVGLRNTEAFF
TRBV11-2	TRBJ2-7	CASSYGRGYEQYF
TRBV2	TRBJ2-7	CAGGTSPYEQYF
TRBV10-1	TRBJ1-6	CASSGPGGISPLHF
TRBV12-3/TRBV12-4	TRBJ1-1	CASSAGTPKAFF
TRBV7-2	TRBJ1-2	CASSVGWGNYGYTF
TRBV7-9	TRBJ2-6	CASSFLRANVLTF
TRBV12-3/TRBV12-4	TRBJ2-5	CASTLGGPGETQYF
TRBV29-1	TRBJ1-2	CSGRTGVDYGYTF
TRBV14	TRBJ1-1	CASSRFTLTGIQNTEAFF